Here is one T cell receptor (beta chain) with its context. Its antigen specificity is not known. No base-level quality is on record; no much larger clone is a single base apart. TCR cDNA was made using 5'RACE template switching, a step that added a universal primer site and unique molecular identifiers. cDNA synthesis was primed from both the TCR alpha and TCR beta constant segments. Library amplification involved two PCR steps, and the second step added sample barcodes and sequencing adapters. Sequencing of libraries was performed on Illumina HiSeq 2500 (2x100 bp) or NovaSeq (2x150 bp). Per the source publication's procedure: MIGEC was used to demultiplex reads and collapse the reads into UMI consensus sequences, and MiXCR was used for V(D)J alignment. Vaccine-responding clonotypes were defined with edgeR using replicate PBMC samples, requiring FDR below 0.01 and a log2 fold change above 5 up to day 15. CD4 or CD8 identity was assigned to each bulk clonotype according to whether the clonotype was present at higher abundance in the sequenced CD4 repertoire or the sequenced CD8 repertoire. The public reads were run again by TCRdb, first through fastp at Q25 and then through MiXCR, and only productive beta chains were kept. When rows share a CDR3 protein, they turn into one entry using the most common DNA and genes. For this entry, the V and J calls and clone size follow TCRdb and not the study's own pipeline. In all, the sample holds roughly 520,000 distinct CDR3 sequences, and roughly 22% of those were seen once. The ten largest make up about 16% of the sample.

The sample comes from a study of T cells after yellow fever vaccination (dated by TCRdb to the late 2010s). Turning to the overall study: The SMART-Seq v4 Ultra Low Input RNA kit was used to prepare libraries from fractions with low cell numbers. Bulk TCR alpha and beta repertoires were sequenced longitudinally to track T-cell clones before and after primary and booster YFV17D yellow fever vaccination. Two healthy male donors, one aged 18 to 30 and one aged 30 to 40 years, were included in the cohort. Blood was drawn at multiple timepoints before and after primary and secondary immunization, with bulk PBMC replicates and cell subsets isolated.

Overall study outcomes, separate from this receptor: FACS-sorted repertoires could contain abundant contaminating clonotypes from the bulk population, so computational filtering was required. The secondary T-cell response was weaker than the primary response but faster, peaking on day 5 instead of day 15. A small share of clonotypes was detected in both CD4 and CD8 compartments, with the overlap likely arising from convergent recombination. Most clones expanded after primary vaccination (96% of CD4 and 70% to 90% of CD8) were re-detected after the booster, suggesting that broad memory maintenance occurred. Only a couple of donors were included in the study, so the extent to which the findings can be generalized is limited.

The sample's treatment or condition label is to be understood as: live attenuated yellow fever vaccine strain. At each blood-draw timepoint, two biological replicates of bulk PBMCs were collected. PBMCs were isolated from peripheral blood using a standard Ficoll-Paque protocol. RNA was extracted with TriZol from bulk PBMCs, CD4 and CD8 fractions, and dextramer-positive and dextramer-negative fractions. The sequence was obtained from a man aged 18 to 30 who received the YFV17D yellow fever vaccine. The material was PBMCs, obtained about 21 days after the first yellow fever vaccination.

The CDR3 sequence is CASSLEAAGTGELFF. The base sequence is TGTGCCAGCAGCTTGGAGGCGGCGGGGACCGGGGAGCTGTTTTTT. The chain is assembled from TRBV5-4 and TRBJ2-2; the best D guess is TRBD2, with 6 bases matching. V was cut back by 0 bases and J by 5 bases, leaving a gap of 11 bases between them. CDR1 and CDR2 are drawn from the germline V gene (reference sequence): SGHNT, YYREEE. Taken from cysteine to phenylalanine, the CDR3 has 15 residues. The kept DNA is CDR3 alone, 45 bases in frame from the first base.